These 18 T cell receptor beta chains came from one sample sequenced in a study of blood T cell repertoires in COVID-19. Clones were sequenced by immunoSEQ multiplex PCR, and TCRdb holds only the in-frame ones, with some missing. Of over 35,000 clones in the sample, about 92% are singletons; the top ten hold around 20%. What was sequenced was peripheral blood. The receptors were gathered from a man between 65 and 80 years old with active COVID-19.

The chain links TRBV7-9 to TRBJ1-1; the D is unclear. Germline CDR1 reads SEHNR; CDR2 reads FQNEAQ (reference sequence). V lost 1 base and J 4 bases, leaving 10 bases between the germline ends. This CDR3 has 14 residues. For the CDR3, the DNA is TGTGCCAGCAGCTTAGACCCTCCGGGCACTGAAGCTTTCTTT. Protein: CASSLDPPGTEAFF.

This chain joins TRBV27 and TRBJ2-7; 7 bases are shared with TRBD1. Trimming at V came to 4 bases and at J to 4 bases, leaving 4 bases not matched to a gene. CDR3 length equals 13 residues. From germline, CDR1 is MNHEY and CDR2 SMNVEV (reference sequence). CDR3 nucleotides: TGTGCCAGCAGTTCGGGACAGAGGTACGAGCAGTACTTC. Its protein product is CASSSGQRYEQYF.

The chain links TRBV6-5 to TRBJ2-7; unclear D gene. The CDR3 covers 15 residues. The ends were cut back, 8 bases at V and 0 bases at J, with 17 bases in the middle. Germline loops: CDR1 MNHEY, CDR2 SVGAGI. The CDR3 region has the DNA TGTGCCAGCCAAAAGCTGGCGGAATCCTCCTACGAGCAGTACTTC. Amino acid sequence: CASQKLAESSYEQYF.

This clone was seen only a few times. The V call is TRBV5-6, the J call TRBJ2-2; D gene ambiguous. The V end lost 4 bases, the J end lost 1 base, and 8 bases lay between the germline ends. Germline CDR1 and CDR2: SGHDT and YYEEEE. The CDR3 sequence is 14 residues long. The CDR3 spells CASSRTRNTGELFF. The CDR3, as DNA: TGTGCCAGCAGCCGAACAAGGAACACCGGGGAGCTGTTTTTT.

The chain joins TRBV6-5 to TRBJ2-7; TRBD1 matches 10 bases. Trimming took 5 bases from V and 4 from J; bases not matched to a gene: 8. In germline, CDR1 is MNHEY, CDR2 SVGAGI. The CDR3 has 15 residues. The CDR3, as DNA: TGTGCCAGCAGTCTTGCCCGGACAGGGGGGTACGAGCAGTACTTC. Translating it yields CASSLARTGGYEQYF.

DNA of the CDR3: TGTGCCAGCTCAACAGCCGGGACAGTGAGCTCCTATAATTCACCCCTCCACTTT. Amino acids: CASSTAGTVSSYNSPLHF. The chain carries TRBV18 and TRBJ1-6; 7 bases are shared with TRBD1. This CDR3 has 18 amino acids. After removal of 5 bases from V and 0 bases from J, the junction contained 10 bases not matched to a gene. Germline loops: CDR1 KGHSH, CDR2 LQKENI.

The chain has TRBV20-1 and TRBJ2-7; D is perhaps TRBD1 (5 bases). Trimming took 3 bases from V and 4 from J, leaving 16 bases between them. Germline CDR1 reads DFQATT; CDR2 reads SNEGSKA (reference sequence). This CDR3 comprises 14 residues. CDR3 amino acids: CSASRTPNSYEQYF. The CDR3 region has the DNA TGCAGTGCTAGTAGGACACCCAACTCTTACGAGCAGTACTTC.

The chain couples TRBV11-2 to TRBJ2-3; D remains ambiguous. Trimming stripped 5 bases from V and 2 bases from J, with 11 bases between. The germline CDR1 and CDR2 sequences are SGHAT and FQNNGV. The CDR3 has 14 amino acids. The CDR3 reads CASSARPDTDTQYF. The CDR3 region has the DNA TGTGCCAGCAGCGCCAGGCCAGACACAGATACGCAGTATTTT. Together with reference TRBV11-2 and TRBJ2-3, the CDR3 gives the full variable domain: EAGVAQSPRYKIIEKRQSVAFWCNPISGHATLYWYQQILGQGPKLLIQFQNNGVVDDSQLPKDRFSAERLKGVDSTLKIQPAKLEDSAVYLCASSARPDTDTQYFGPGTRLTVL.

This sequence joins TRBV9 and TRBJ2-7; TRBD2 might be the D (7 bases). V was trimmed by 2 bases and J by 5 bases, leaving 17 bases between them. The germline CDR1 and CDR2 sequences are SGDLS and YYNGEE. The CDR3 extends over 15 amino acids. CDR3 residues: CASSVGAGANDEQYF. In DNA form, the CDR3 reads TGTGCCAGCAGCGTGGGGGCGGGGGCGAATGACGAGCAGTACTTC.

The chain has TRBV19 and TRBJ2-2; no clear D. V was cut by 4 bases and J by 2 bases, with 14 bases left in between. Germline values: CDR1 LNHDA, CDR2 SQIVND (reference sequence). This CDR3 spans 16 amino acids. The CDR3 nucleotides are TGTGCCAGTAGTACAGGCCTGCTATTAAACACCGGGGAGCTGTTTTTT. Residues: CASSTGLLLNTGELFF.

This clone was observed a single time. This rearrangement joins TRBV10-1 to TRBJ1-6, with TRBD1 identical over 8 bases. Looked up from germline, CDR1 is WNHNN and CDR2 is SYGVQD (reference sequence). The CDR3 is 12 residues long. V shed 7 bases, J shed 8 bases, and the junction held 1 base outside the gene matches. The CDR3 here is CASKDRDSPLHF. DNA of the CDR3: TGCGCCAGCAAGGACAGGGATTCACCCCTCCACTTT.

The V and J genes are TRBV6-5 and TRBJ2-5, with D possibly matching TRBD2 (5 bases). The CDR3 is 14 residues long. From germline, CDR1 is MNHEY and CDR2 SVGAGI. With 8 bases removed from V and 5 bases from J, the gap between germline ends came to 18 bases. CDR3: CASGPGSRTETQYF. The CDR3 DNA sequence: TGTGCCAGCGGTCCGGGATCCAGGACGGAGACCCAGTACTTC.

In its sample, this clone was seen a few times. The chain recombines TRBV28 with TRBJ1-1; TRBD1 matches at 8 bases. Trimming removed 4 bases from V and 0 bases from J; junction bases left unmatched: 13. Germline loops: CDR1 MDHEN, CDR2 SYDVKM. CDR3 length equals 18 residues. CDR3 coding DNA: TGTGCCAGCAGTTCAGGGGGCCCGCCCGGTACAATGAACACTGAAGCTTTCTTT. This sequence encodes CASSSGGPPGTMNTEAFF.

The rearrangement uses TRBV5-6 and TRBJ1-2; D is unresolved. Trimming shortened V by 5 bases and J by 0 bases, and 17 bases separated the two germline ends. Germline V gives CDR1 SGHDT, CDR2 YYEEEE. The CDR3 loop spans 16 amino acids. In nucleotides, the CDR3 is TGTGCCAGCAGATATGGTGTGGGAGAGACTAACTATGGCTACACCTTC. Translation: CASRYGVGETNYGYTF.

This chain links TRBV7-9 with TRBJ1-1; 7 nucleotides align to TRBD1. CDR3 length equals 16 residues. CDR1 and CDR2 from the germline V gene are SEHNR and FQNEAQ (reference sequence). After removal of 5 bases from V and 4 bases from J, the junction contained 13 bases not matched to a gene. The CDR3 region is CASSPHPGRGSTEAFF. CDR3 nucleotides: TGTGCCAGCAGCCCCCACCCCGGCAGGGGGAGCACTGAAGCTTTCTTT.

This chain joins TRBV7-9 and TRBJ1-6; maybe TRBD1 (5 bases). Trimming removed 5 bases from V and 6 bases from J, with 20 bases in between. This CDR3 region has 17 residues. Germline V gene data show CDR1 as SEHNR and CDR2 as FQNEAQ (reference sequence). As DNA, the CDR3 is TGTGCCAGCAGCGAAGCTAGCGGCGGGACGCGTAATTCACCCCTCCACTTT. This translates into CASSEASGGTRNSPLHF.

The chain is built from TRBV24-1 and TRBJ2-1; TRBD1 agrees at 7 bases. The CDR3 runs 15 residues. V lost 2 bases to trimming and J lost 4 bases; unmatched junction nucleotides: 4. Germline CDR1 and CDR2: KGHDR and SFDVKD. CDR3 region: CATSDWRQGYNEQFF. The CDR3 region has the DNA TGTGCCACCAGTGATTGGAGACAGGGTTACAATGAGCAGTTCTTC.

The V and J genes are TRBV28 and TRBJ2-7, with D possibly matching TRBD2 (6 bases). The CDR3 has 15 amino acids. V dropped 6 bases and J dropped 4 bases, with 19 bases sitting between them. From germline, CDR1 is MDHEN and CDR2 SYDVKM. The CDR3 bases are TGTGCCAGCAGCCAAACGGGACTTCCCTTTTACGAGCAGTACTTC. This encodes CASSQTGLPFYEQYF.